This T cell receptor (beta chain) was sequenced in a study of identical twins. Study results and caveats: Excess low generation probability was seen in twin-shared out-of-frame alpha sequences. Cross-sectional statistics underpinned the conclusions; the same donors were not followed. In zero-insertion analyses, partial confounding could arise from invariant MAIT and iNKT cells.

Each cDNA held unique molecular identifiers, and template switching gave it a universal primer site. TCRdb re-analysed the 5' RACE reads in MiXCR, keeping a single row per CDR3 protein. This sample carries about 810,000 distinct CDR3 sequences, about 12% of them seen once, and the ten largest clones take 1.5% to 2%. This clonotype has only a few counts. What it binds is not known. Trimming left V 10 bases short and J 3 bases short, with 16 bases between. Per the germline V gene, CDR1 is SGDLS and CDR2 is YYNGEE. This CDR3 region has 14 residues. These data were likewise used in another study, on yellow fever vaccine responses in identical twins.

The source material was PBMCs. The chain joins TRBV9 to TRBJ2-2; D may be TRBD1 or TRBD2 (5 bases each). The TCR comes from a woman younger than 35 in good health. CDR3 nucleotide sequence: TGTGCCGGGGAACGGGGCCATTACACCGGGGAGCTGTTTTTT. This translates into CAGERGHYTGELFF. Using reference TRBV9 and TRBJ2-2 for the parts outside the CDR3, the full variable domain is DSGVTQTPKHLITATGQRVTLRCSPRSGDLSVYWYQQSLDQGLQFLIQYYNGEERAKGNILERFSAQQFPDLHSELNLSSLELGDSALYFCAGERGHYTGELFFGEGSRLTVL.